This T cell receptor beta chain was obtained from a study of human T cells and chemical hapten exposure. The time point here: patch test 1, 2 weeks after DPC sensitization. Treatment in this sample: therapeutic diphenylcyclopropenone sensitization with weekly scalp DPC. MiXCR was run by TCRdb on the RACE reads, yielding one entry per CDR3 protein. Of around 50,000 distinct CDR3 sequences in the sample, 9% to 9.5% were seen once. This clonotype was seen many times. The clonotype comes from a woman between 50 and 59 years old with alopecia areata. Some clones in this sample may be carry-over from other donors' samples. The sample in question was whole blood, obtained in connection with sensitization to the hapten diphenylcyclopropenone (DPC).

The CDR3 sequence is CASSVEGGPTQYF. The CDR3 nucleotides are TGTGCCAGCAGCGTAGAGGGGGGCCCGACCCAGTACTTC. The chain recombines TRBV9 with TRBJ2-5, with D perhaps being TRBD1 or TRBD2 (6 bases each). The CDR3 consists of 13 residues. V was pared by 0 bases and J by 7 bases, with 10 bases between. Germline lookup yields CDR1 SGDLS and CDR2 YYNGEE.